This T cell receptor beta chain was captured by sequencing in a study of blood T cell repertoires in COVID-19. Turning to the study itself: The United States, Italy and Spain supplied acute and convalescent COVID-19 samples.

In the study's own analysis: Nucleated cell counts were estimated from reference gene primer amplification. Clones were sequenced by immunoSEQ multiplex PCR, and TCRdb holds only the in-frame ones, with some missing. V, J and clone size derive from that table, while D and trimming were established from the DNA sequence. The table shows tens of thousands of clones, with 86% occurring only once. This CDR3 is 15 amino acids long. Germline assignment: CDR1 MDHEN and CDR2 SYDVKM. V dropped 5 bases and J dropped 6; count of bases not matched to a gene: 9. The clonotype comes from a human donor in a cohort sampled during active COVID-19. The chain recombines TRBV28 with TRBJ2-3; 9 bases are a match to TRBD2. Sequencing was performed on peripheral blood. The CDR3 spells CASSPTGLAKDTQYF. In DNA, the CDR3 is TGTGCCAGCAGTCCCACCGGACTAGCGAAGGATACGCAGTATTTT.